The present entry profiles one T cell receptor (beta chain) with its context. The count of this clone is one. The specificity of this receptor is unknown. Base qualities are not at hand, and no much larger clone is one base apart. The sample is drawn from a study of blood T cell repertoires in COVID-19 (dated by TCRdb to 2018 to 2021). Regarding the study in general: Collaborator samples came from the United States, Italy and Spain and covered acute and convalescent phases of COVID-19. The repertoires were released in a freely available public database meant as a resource for research on the immune response to SARS-CoV-2. A de-identified subject ID, COVID-19 status, age in years and sex were almost always included in the sample metadata. The prospective study material was composed of cDNA or gDNA derived from T cells, B-cell-depleted T cells, or PBMCs. Where available, HLA class I and class II types were taken from metadata supplied by the sample provider and were not determined by assay-based typing. The samples were drawn from the first 160 participants of the ongoing ImmuneRACE study and from under 1,500 subjects provided by 6 global collaborators. The dataset comprised deeply sampled blood TCRbeta repertoires from subjects exposed to, actively infected with, or recovered from COVID-19.

V is reduced by 3 bases and J by 2 bases, leaving a spacing of 18 bases between them. The CDR3 runs 16 residues from the cysteine to the phenylalanine. The retained sequence is limited to the CDR3, 48 bases, with the frame set at the first base. Based on the germline V gene (reference sequence), the CDR1 and CDR2 sequences are SGHKS and YYEKEE. TCRbeta CDR3 regions were amplified from genomic DNA using the immunoSEQ Assay, a bias-controlled multiplex PCR. On the study's bioinformatics: The number of nucleated cells in each sample was estimated from the amplification of reference gene primers within the assay. Sequence reads were collapsed and filtered to measure the absolute abundance of every unique TCRbeta CDR3 rearrangement. Productive Simpson clonality was computed per sample as the square root of Simpson's diversity index over productive rearrangements. TCRdb provides this immuneACCESS table in a form limited to in-frame rearrangements. Some clones are lacking; in checked studies, under half of them reflect an unresolved V gene, and why the rest are absent is not known. V, J and clone size reflect that table, while D and trimming were determined from the DNA. Across this sample there are about 80,000 clones, with roughly 90% seen only once. Together, the top ten hold more than 3.5% of the sample.

Study-wide findings and limitations: How much clinical and demographic metadata was included differed by source and by participant, and the metadata was provided uncurated.

Each collaborating institution followed its own protocols to collect whole blood in K2EDTA tubes. For TCRbeta analysis, collaborators shipped samples in one of three forms: frozen whole blood, isolated PBMCs, or DNA extracted from either of those sample types. This receptor was identified in a woman over 75 with active or convalescent COVID-19. Sequenced sample: peripheral blood. The rearranged segments are TRBV5-5 and TRBJ2-7, with TRBD2 perhaps the D gene, on 6 matching bases. The CDR3 has the sequence CASSSYGGKLPYEQYF. The nucleotide sequence is TGTGCCAGCAGCTCGTACGGAGGGAAACTACCCTACGAGCAGTACTTC.